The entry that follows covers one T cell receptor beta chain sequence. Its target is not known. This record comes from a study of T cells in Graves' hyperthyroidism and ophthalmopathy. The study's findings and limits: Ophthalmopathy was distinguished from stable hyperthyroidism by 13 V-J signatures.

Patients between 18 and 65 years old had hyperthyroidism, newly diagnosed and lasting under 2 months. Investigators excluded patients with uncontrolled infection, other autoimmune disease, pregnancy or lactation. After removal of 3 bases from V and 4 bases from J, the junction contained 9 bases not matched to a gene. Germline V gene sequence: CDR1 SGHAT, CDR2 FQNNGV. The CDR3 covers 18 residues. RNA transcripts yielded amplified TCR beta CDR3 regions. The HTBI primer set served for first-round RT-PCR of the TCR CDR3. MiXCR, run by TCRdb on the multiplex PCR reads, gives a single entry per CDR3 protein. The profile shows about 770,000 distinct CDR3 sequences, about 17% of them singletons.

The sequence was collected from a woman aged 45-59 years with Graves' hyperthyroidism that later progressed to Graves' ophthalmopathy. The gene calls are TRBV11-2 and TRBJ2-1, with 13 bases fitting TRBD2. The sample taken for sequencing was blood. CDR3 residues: CASSFRAGTSGTYNEQFF. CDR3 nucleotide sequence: TGTGCCAGCAGCTTTCGGGCCGGGACTAGCGGGACTTACAATGAGCAGTTCTTC.